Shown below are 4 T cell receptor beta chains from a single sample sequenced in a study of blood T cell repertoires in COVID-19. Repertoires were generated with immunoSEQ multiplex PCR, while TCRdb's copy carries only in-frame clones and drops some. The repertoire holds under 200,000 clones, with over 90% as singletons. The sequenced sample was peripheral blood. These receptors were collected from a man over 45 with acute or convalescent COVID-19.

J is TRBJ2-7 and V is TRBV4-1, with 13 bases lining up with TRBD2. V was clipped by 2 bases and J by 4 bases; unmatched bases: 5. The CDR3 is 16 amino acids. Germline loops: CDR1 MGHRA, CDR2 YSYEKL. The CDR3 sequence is CASSQSLAGGPYEQYF. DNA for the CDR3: TGCGCCAGCAGCCAATCACTAGCGGGAGGGCCTTACGAGCAGTACTTC.

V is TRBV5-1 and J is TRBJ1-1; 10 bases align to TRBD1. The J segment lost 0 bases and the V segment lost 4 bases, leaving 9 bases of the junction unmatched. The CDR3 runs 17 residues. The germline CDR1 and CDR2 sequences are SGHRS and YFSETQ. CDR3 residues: CASSADRDRGMNTEAFF. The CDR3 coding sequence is TGCGCCAGCAGCGCCGACCGGGACAGGGGAATGAACACTGAAGCTTTCTTT.

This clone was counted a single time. The CDR3 DNA follows: TGTGCCAGCAGTCTTGCGGGTGCGAGGACAGATACGCAGTATTTT. Its translation: CASSLAGARTDTQYF. This chain links TRBV27 with TRBJ2-3; tentatively, D is TRBD2 (5 bases). Germline V gene lookup returns CDR1 MNHEY and CDR2 SMNVEV (reference sequence). V was shortened by 5 bases and J by 3 bases, with 15 bases between the two germline ends. The CDR3 runs 15 residues.

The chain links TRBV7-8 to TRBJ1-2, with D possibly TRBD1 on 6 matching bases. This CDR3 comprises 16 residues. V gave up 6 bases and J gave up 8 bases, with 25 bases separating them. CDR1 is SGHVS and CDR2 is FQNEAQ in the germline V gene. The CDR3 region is CASRLLSGQAGGGYTF. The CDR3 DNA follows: TGTGCCAGCAGGCTTCTTAGTGGTCAAGCGGGGGGCGGCTACACCTTC.